This T cell receptor beta chain was identified during a study of neurological immune-mediated disorders (dated by TCRdb to about 2019). About the investigation overall: Among the 35 or so multiple sclerosis patients, 31 had relapsing-remitting MS and 3 had secondary progressive MS. Peripheral blood TCR-beta repertoires from patients with HTLV-I-associated myelopathy (HAM/TSP), patients with multiple sclerosis, and healthy controls were compared in the study using UMI-based sequencing. Of the 68 subjects in the cohort, around 15 were HAM/TSP patients, approximately 35 were multiple sclerosis patients, and roughly 20 were healthy controls. The approximately 98 TCR-beta libraries included longitudinal samples, technical triplicates and paired sorted CD4+ and CD8+ T-cell subsets alongside PBMC samples.

Trimming leaves V shorter by 4 bases and J shorter by 5 bases, with the junction holding 6 bases beyond the gene matches. The CDR3 holds 14 amino acids from the cysteine to the phenylalanine. Just CDR3 DNA is preserved here, 42 bases in frame from base 1. Sequences SGHRS (CDR1) and YFSETQ (CDR2) are obtained from the germline V gene. Unsorted PBMC libraries were generated from 2 million PBMCs stored in RNAlater at -80 °C until RNA extraction. Multiple sclerosis patients were enrolled in a US clinical protocol under which disease progression was evaluated by magnetic resonance imaging. Peripheral blood underwent Ficoll-Hypaque density gradient centrifugation to isolate PBMCs, which were then cryopreserved in liquid nitrogen. To synthesize cDNA, template-switch 5'RACE was performed with a primer carrying a 10-nucleotide random unique molecular identifier so that each TCR transcript was tagged. Over 160 million TCR-beta sequences, covering 15-18 subjects, were produced in each sequencing run. Total RNA was extracted with the RNeasy kit. The KAPA Real-time Library Amplification kit was used to amplify TCR-beta VDJ regions with primers for the TCR constant region and the 5'RACE anchor. A first PCR added sample indexes and Illumina adaptors, after which a second PCR increased the library yield. After Ampure bead purification, the TCR product of roughly 650 bp was size-selected on a 2% E-gel SizeSelection system. Before pooling, library quality was checked on a Bioanalyzer, concentration was measured with Qubit, and libraries were quantified with the Kapa Library Quantification kit. An Illumina HiSeq 2500 sequenced the libraries paired-end 2 x 150 bp. To increase sequence diversity, roughly 24-30% phiX was spiked into each library pool. On the study's bioinformatics: The UMI-based MiGEC pipeline processed quality-filtered reads and removed over 75% of raw TCR sequences during error correction. VDJ genes were aligned to IMGT germline references, and clonotypes were defined by unique CDR3 amino acid sequence plus V-J genes. Clonal expansion, Shannon diversity and CDR3 relatedness (CalcPairwiseDistances, ClusterSamples) were evaluated with VDJtools, and phylogenetic trees were built with CLCbio workbench. A clone was classed as expanded if it had 8 or more unique UMIs, a cutoff based on coefficient-of-variation modelling across technical triplicates. TCRdb reanalyzed the raw reads on its own, using fastp at Q25 for trimming and MiXCR for clone calling, and kept in-frame beta chains. For every CDR3 protein sequence, its rows merge into one entry that carries the most common genes and DNA. The V and J calls here are based on TCRdb, not the publication. Counted in this sample were fewer than 60,000 distinct CDR3 sequences; roughly 3.8% of them appeared once. Of the sample, about 6.7% falls within the top ten clones.

This clonotype was observed many times. What this receptor recognizes is not known. No base quality information exists; no much larger clone differs at one position. Beyond this particular receptor, the publication reports: TCR clonal expansion was greatest in HAM/TSP patients and smallest in MS patients, who ranked below even healthy controls. The MS cluster was not associated with any clinical or MRI features, and the authors stated that larger cohorts are needed. Phylogenetic analysis grouped repertoires from 18 of 34 MS patients into a cluster of related CDR3 sequences, suggesting a possible repertoire-level signature. No identical CDR3 amino acid sequences were shared among expanded clones across subjects, suggesting private TCR-beta repertoires in all groups.

Specimen: PBMCs. The receptor's source is a man in his sixties with multiple sclerosis. The chain uses TRBV5-1 and TRBJ1-1; 9 nucleotides in the junction match TRBD1. The sequence in DNA is TGCGCCAGCAGCCCTGACAGGGGGAGTACTGAAGCTTTCTTT. This is translated as CASSPDRGSTEAFF. The full variable domain, completed from the reference TRBV5-1 and TRBJ1-1 proteins outside the CDR3, reads KAGVTQTPRYLIKTRGQQVTLSCSPISGHRSVSWYQQTPGQGLQFLFEYFSETQRNKGNFPGRFSGRQFSNSRSEMNVSTLELGDSALYLCASSPDRGSTEAFFGQGTRLTVV.